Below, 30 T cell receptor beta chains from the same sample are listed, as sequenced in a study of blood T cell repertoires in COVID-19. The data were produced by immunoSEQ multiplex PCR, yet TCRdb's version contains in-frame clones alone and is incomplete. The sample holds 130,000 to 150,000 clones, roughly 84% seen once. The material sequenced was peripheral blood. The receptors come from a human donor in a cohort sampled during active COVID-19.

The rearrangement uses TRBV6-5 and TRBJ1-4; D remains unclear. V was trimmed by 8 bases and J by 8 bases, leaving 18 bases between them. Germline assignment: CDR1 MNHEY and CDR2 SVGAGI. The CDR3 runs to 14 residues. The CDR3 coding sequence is TGTGCCAGCCGAGGAGGAGGTTGGTGGGAAAAACTGTTTTTT. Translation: CASRGGGWWEKLFF.

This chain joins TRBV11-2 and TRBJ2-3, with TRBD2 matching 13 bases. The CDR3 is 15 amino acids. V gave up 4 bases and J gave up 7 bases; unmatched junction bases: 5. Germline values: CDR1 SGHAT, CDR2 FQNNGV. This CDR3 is CASSSRTSGRNTQYF. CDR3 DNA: TGTGCCAGCAGCTCAAGGACTAGCGGGAGAAATACGCAGTATTTT.

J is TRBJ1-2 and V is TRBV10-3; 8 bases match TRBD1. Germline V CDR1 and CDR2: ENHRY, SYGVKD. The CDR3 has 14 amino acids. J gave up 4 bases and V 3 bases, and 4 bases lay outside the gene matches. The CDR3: CAISEAGGGYGYTF. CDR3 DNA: TGTGCCATCAGTGAAGCAGGGGGCGGCTATGGCTACACCTTC.

The CDR3 loop reads CASSPSEDRGGNTEAFF. For the CDR3, the DNA is TGTGCCAGCAGCCCATCGGAGGACAGGGGGGGGAACACTGAAGCTTTCTTT. The rearrangement links TRBV4-2 to TRBJ1-1, with 10 bases matching TRBD1. In germline, CDR1 is LGHNA, CDR2 YNFKEQ. The CDR3 runs to 17 residues. V dropped 4 bases and J dropped 1; count of bases not matched to a gene: 9.

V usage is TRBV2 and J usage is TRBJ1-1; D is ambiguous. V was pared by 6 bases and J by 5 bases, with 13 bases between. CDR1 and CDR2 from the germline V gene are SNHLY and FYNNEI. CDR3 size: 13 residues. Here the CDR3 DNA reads TGTGCCAGCAGGCCCGGGATTTCTACTGAAGCTTTCTTT. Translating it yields CASRPGISTEAFF.

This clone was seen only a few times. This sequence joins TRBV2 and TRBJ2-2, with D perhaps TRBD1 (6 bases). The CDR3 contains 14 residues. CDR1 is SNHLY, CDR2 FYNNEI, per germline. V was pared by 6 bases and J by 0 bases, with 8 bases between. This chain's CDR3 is CASSGTTNTGELFF. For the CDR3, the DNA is TGTGCCAGCAGCGGGACAACGAACACCGGGGAGCTGTTTTTT.

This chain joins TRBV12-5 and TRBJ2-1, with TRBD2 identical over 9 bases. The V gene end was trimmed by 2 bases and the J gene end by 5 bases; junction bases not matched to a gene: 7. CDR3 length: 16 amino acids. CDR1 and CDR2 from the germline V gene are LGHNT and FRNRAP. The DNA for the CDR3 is TGTGCTAGTGGTTTGCGCCGGACTAGCGATAACAATGAGCAGTTCTTC. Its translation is CASGLRRTSDNNEQFF.

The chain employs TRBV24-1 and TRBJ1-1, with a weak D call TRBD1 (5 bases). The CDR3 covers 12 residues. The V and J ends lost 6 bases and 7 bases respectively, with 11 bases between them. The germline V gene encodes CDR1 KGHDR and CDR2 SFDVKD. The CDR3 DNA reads TGTGCCACCAGTACCCCGGGGGGTGAAGCTTTCTTT. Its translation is CATSTPGGEAFF.

DNA of the CDR3: TGTGCCAGTAGCCCACAAGGACAGCACCCCTATGGCTACACCTTC. Translation gives CASSPQGQHPYGYTF. The rearrangement joins TRBV19 to TRBJ1-2; D may be TRBD1 (6 bases). This CDR3 region has 15 residues. Per germline, CDR1 LNHDA and CDR2 SQIVND (reference sequence). V was cut by 6 bases and J by 4 bases, with 18 bases left in between.

CDR3 sequence: CSAGGGGRYTF. The CDR3 coding sequence is TGCAGCGCCGGGGGGGGCGGGCGCTACACCTTC. J is TRBJ1-2 and V is TRBV29-1; weak D call: TRBD1 (6 bases). The V gene's germline CDR1 is SQVTM and CDR2 ANQGSEA. The length of the CDR3 is 11 residues. V lost 7 bases to trimming and J lost 9 bases, with 15 bases between them.

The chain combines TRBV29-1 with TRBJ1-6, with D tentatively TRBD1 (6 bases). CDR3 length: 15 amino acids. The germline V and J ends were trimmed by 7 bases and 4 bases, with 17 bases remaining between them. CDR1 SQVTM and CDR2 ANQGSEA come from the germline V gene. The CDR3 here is CSEGSTGRYNSPLHF. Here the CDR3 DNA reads TGCAGCGAGGGATCGACAGGTAGGTATAATTCACCCCTCCACTTT.

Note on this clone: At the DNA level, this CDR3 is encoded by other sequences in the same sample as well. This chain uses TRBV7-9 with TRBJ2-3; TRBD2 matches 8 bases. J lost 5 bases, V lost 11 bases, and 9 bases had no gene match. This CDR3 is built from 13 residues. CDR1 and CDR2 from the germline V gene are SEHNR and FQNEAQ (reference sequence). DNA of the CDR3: TGTGCCTCCGGGCTAGCGGGTGAAGATACGCAGTATTTT. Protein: CASGLAGEDTQYF.

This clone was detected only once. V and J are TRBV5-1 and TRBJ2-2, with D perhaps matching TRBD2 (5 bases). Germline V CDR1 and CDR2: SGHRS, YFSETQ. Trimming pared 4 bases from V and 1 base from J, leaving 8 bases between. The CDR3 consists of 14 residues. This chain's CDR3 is CASSRERNTGELFF. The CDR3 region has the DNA TGCGCCAGCAGCAGGGAGCGGAACACCGGGGAGCTGTTTTTT.

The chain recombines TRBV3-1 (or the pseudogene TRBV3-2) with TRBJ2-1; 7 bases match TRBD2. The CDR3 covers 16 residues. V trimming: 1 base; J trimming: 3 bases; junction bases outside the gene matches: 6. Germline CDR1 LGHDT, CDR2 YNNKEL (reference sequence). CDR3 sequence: CASSQGLRDYYNEQFF. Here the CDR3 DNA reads TGTGCCAGCAGCCAAGGCTTACGGGACTACTACAATGAGCAGTTCTTC.

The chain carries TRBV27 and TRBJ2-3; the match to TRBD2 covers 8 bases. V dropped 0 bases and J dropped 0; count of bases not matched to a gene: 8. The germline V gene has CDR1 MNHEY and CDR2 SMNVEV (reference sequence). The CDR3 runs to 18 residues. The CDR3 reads CASSLSRGGGRSTDTQYF. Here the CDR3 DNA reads TGTGCCAGCAGTTTATCGAGGGGCGGGGGGCGTAGCACAGATACGCAGTATTTT.

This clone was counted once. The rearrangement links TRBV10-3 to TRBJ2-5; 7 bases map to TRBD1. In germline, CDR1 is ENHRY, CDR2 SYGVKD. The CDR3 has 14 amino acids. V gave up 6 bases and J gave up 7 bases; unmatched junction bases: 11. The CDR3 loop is CAISRQGVERTQYF. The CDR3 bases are TGTGCCATCAGCCGACAGGGTGTCGAAAGGACCCAGTACTTC.

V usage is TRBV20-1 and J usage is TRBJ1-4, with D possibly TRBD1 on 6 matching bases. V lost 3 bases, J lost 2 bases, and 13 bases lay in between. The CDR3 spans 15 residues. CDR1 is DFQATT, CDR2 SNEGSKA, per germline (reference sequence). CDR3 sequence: CSASSAGATNEKLFF. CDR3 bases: TGCAGTGCTAGTTCCGCAGGGGCTACTAATGAAAAACTGTTTTTT.

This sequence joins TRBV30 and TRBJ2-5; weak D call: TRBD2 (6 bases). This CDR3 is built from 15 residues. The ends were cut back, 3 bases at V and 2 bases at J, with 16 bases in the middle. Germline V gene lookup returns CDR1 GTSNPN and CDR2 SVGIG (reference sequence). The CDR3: CAWSKREVRQETQYF. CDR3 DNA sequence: TGTGCCTGGAGCAAGAGGGAGGTTAGGCAAGAGACCCAGTACTTC.

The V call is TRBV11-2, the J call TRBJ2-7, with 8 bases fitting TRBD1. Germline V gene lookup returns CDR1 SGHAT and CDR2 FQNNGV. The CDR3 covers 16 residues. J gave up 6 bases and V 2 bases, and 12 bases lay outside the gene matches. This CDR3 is CASSLTAGQGASEQYV. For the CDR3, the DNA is TGTGCCAGCAGCTTAACGGCGGGGCAGGGGGCTAGCGAGCAGTACGTC.

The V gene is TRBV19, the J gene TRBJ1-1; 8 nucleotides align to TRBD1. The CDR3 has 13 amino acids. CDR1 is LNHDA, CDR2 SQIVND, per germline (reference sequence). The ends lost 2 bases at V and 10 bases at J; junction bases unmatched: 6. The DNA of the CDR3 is TGTGCCAGTAGTATACAGGGGGCTGGACGAGCTTTCTTT. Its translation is CASSIQGAGRAFF.

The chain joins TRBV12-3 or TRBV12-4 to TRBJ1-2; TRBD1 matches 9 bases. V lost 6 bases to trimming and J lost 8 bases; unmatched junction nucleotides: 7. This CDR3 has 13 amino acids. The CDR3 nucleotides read TGTGCCAGCAGGTCGGACAGGGGTGAGGGCTACACCTTC. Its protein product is CASRSDRGEGYTF.

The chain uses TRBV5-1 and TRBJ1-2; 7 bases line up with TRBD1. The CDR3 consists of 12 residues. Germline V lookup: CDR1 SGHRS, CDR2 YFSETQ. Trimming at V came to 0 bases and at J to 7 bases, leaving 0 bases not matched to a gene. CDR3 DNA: TGCGCCAGCAGCTTGGACAGGGGTGGCTACACCTTC. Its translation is CASSLDRGGYTF.

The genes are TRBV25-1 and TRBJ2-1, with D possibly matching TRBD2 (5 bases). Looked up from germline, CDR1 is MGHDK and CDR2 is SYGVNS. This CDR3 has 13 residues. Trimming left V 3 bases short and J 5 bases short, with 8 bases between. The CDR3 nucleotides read TGTGCCAGCAGTGAGGATAGCGACAATGAGCAGTTCTTC. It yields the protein CASSEDSDNEQFF.

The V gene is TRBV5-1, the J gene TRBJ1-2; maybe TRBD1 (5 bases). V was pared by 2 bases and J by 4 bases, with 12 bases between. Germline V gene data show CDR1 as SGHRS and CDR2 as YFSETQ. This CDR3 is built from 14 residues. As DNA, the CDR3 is TGCGCCAGCAGCTTTCTAGGGGAGGGCTATGGCTACACCTTC. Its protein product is CASSFLGEGYGYTF.

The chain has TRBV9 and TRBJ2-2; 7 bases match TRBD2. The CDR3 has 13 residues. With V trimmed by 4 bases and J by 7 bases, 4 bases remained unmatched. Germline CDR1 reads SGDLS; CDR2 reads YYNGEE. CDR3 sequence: CASSPSGDGELFF. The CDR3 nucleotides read TGTGCCAGCAGCCCCAGCGGGGACGGGGAGCTGTTTTTT.

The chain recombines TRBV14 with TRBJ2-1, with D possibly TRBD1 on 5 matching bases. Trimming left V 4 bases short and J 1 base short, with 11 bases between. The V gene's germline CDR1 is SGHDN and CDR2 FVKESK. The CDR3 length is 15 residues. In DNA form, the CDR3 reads TGTGCCAGCAGCCCACGACAGAGGTCCTACAATGAGCAGTTCTTC. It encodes CASSPRQRSYNEQFF. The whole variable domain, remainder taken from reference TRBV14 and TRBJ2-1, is EAGVTQFPSHSVIEKGQTVTLRCDPISGHDNLYWYRRVMGKEIKFLLHFVKESKQDESGMPNNRFLAERTGGTYSTLKVQPAELEDSGVYFCASSPRQRSYNEQFFGPGTRLTVL.

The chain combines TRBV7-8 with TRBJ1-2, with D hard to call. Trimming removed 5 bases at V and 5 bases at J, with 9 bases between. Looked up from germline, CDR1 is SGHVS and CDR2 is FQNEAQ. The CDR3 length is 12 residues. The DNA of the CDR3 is TGTGCCAGCAGCCCCGACGGGTATGGCTACACCTTC. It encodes CASSPDGYGYTF.

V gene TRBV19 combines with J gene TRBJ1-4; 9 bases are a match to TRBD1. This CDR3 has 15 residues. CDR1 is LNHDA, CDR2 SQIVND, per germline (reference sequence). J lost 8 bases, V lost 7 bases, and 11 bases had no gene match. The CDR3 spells CASTRTGAPGEKLFF. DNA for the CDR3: TGTGCCAGTACGAGGACAGGGGCCCCAGGAGAAAAACTGTTTTTT.

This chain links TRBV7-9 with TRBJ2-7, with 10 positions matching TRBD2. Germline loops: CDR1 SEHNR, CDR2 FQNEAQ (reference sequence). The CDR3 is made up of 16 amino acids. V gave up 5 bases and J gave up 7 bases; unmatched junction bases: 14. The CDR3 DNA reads TGTGCCAGCAGCCCTGGGGGGGCTAGCGGGAGTGGGGAGCAGTACGTC. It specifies CASSPGGASGSGEQYV.

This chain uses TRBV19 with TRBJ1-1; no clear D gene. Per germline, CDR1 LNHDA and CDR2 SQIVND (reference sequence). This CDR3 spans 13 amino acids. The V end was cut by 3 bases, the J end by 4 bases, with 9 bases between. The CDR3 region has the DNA TGTGCCAGTAGTATGCCCTCAGGCACTGAAGCTTTCTTT. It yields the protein CASSMPSGTEAFF.